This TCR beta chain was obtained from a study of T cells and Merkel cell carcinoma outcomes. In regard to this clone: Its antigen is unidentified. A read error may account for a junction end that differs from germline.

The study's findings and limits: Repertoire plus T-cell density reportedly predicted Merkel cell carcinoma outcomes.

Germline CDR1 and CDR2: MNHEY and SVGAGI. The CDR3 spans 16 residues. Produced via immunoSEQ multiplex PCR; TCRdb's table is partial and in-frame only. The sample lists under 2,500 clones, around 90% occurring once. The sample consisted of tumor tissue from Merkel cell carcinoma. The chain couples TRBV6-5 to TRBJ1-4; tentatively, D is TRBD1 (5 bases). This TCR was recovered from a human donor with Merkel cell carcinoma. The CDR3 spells CASSYSIGAANKKLFF. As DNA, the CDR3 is TGTGCCAGCAGTTACTCAATAGGGGCCGCTAATAAAAAACTGTTTTTT.